What follows describes a single T cell receptor (beta chain). A read error is likely, as this CDR3 ends without the conserved phenylalanine or tryptophan. This CDR3 contains 17 residues. The germline gives CDR1 MNHEY, CDR2 SMNVEV (reference sequence). The V gene end was trimmed by 3 bases and the J gene end by 1 base; junction bases not matched to a gene: 9. Using RNA transcripts as the source, TCR beta CDR3 regions were amplified. Primed by the HTBI set, a first-round RT-PCR was run on the TCR CDR3. TCRdb fed the multiplex PCR reads into MiXCR, producing one record per CDR3 protein. The profile shows about 580,000 distinct CDR3 sequences, approximately 15% of them singletons. This sample stems from a study of T cells in Graves' hyperthyroidism and ophthalmopathy.

This TCR was sampled from a woman aged 25 to 45 with Graves' hyperthyroidism that later progressed to Graves' ophthalmopathy. The sequencing sample was made of blood. This chain uses TRBV27 with TRBJ2-1, with 7 bases aligning to TRBD2. CDR3 sequence (DNA): TGTGCCAGCAGTTTGATGGTCGGCGGGAGTTCCTACAATGAGCAGTTCCTC. Its translation: CASSLMVGGSSYNEQFL.